This entry lists 11 T cell receptor beta chains sequenced from one sample in a study of OX40 agonist ivuxolimab in advanced cancers. Sequenced by immunoSEQ multiplex PCR; TCRdb stores in-frame clones only, minus some. Altogether some 45,000 clones are present, approximately 86% being singletons, with the ten largest covering less than 25%. The source was CD4+ or CD8+ T cells sorted from blood, collected in a trial of the OX40 agonist ivuxolimab. These receptors were collected from an adult with an advanced solid tumor such as melanoma, head and neck, liver or kidney cancer.

The V and J genes are TRBV7-8 and TRBJ2-1; no clear D gene. The CDR3 is 13 amino acids. Germline CDR1 reads SGHVS; CDR2 reads FQNEAQ. V lost 5 bases and J lost 12, with 17 bases in between. The CDR3 DNA reads TGTGCCAGCAGCCGAGATAGGAGCCACACGCAGTTCTTC. It yields the protein CASSRDRSHTQFF.

The chain carries TRBV4-3 and TRBJ1-6; possible D gene TRBD1, 6 bases. Trimming left V 0 bases short and J 1 base short, with 13 bases between. The CDR3 is 18 residues long. Germline V lookup: CDR1 LGHNA, CDR2 YSLEER. CDR3 sequence reads: CASSQDRAGVSYNSPLHF. The CDR3 nucleotides read TGCGCCAGCAGCCAAGATAGGGCAGGGGTTTCCTATAATTCACCCCTCCACTTT.

The genes are TRBV7-3 and TRBJ2-7, with D perhaps TRBD1 (7 bases). V dropped 7 bases and J dropped 5 bases, with 18 bases sitting between them. The germline gives CDR1 SGHTA, CDR2 FQGTGA. The CDR3 loop spans 14 amino acids. CDR3 residues: CASTSTGRFHEQYF. The CDR3 DNA sequence: TGTGCCAGCACCTCGACAGGGAGGTTCCACGAGCAGTACTTC.

The DNA of the CDR3 is TGTGCCAGCAGCTTGGGAGATACGCAGTATTTT. Amino acids: CASSLGDTQYF. The chain employs TRBV5-4 and TRBJ2-3, with D hard to call. The germline V gene encodes CDR1 SGHNT and CDR2 YYREEE (reference sequence). With 0 bases removed from V and 5 bases from J, the gap between germline ends came to 1 base. The CDR3 runs 11 residues.

V gene TRBV6-1 combines with J gene TRBJ1-5, with 9 nucleotides matching TRBD1. The CDR3 length is 14 residues. J was trimmed by 7 bases and V by 8 bases; bases with no gene match: 9. From germline, CDR1 is MNHNS and CDR2 SASEGT. The CDR3 sequence: CASGAGQGNQPQHF. The CDR3 DNA sequence: TGTGCCAGCGGGGCGGGACAGGGAAACCAGCCCCAGCATTTT.

V is TRBV11-2 and J is TRBJ2-5; D uncertain. The CDR3 is 14 amino acids. The ends were cut back, 5 bases at V and 5 bases at J, with 15 bases in the middle. Germline CDR1 SGHAT, CDR2 FQNNGV. The DNA of the CDR3 is TGTGCCAGCAGCCGACGGGCCCTTATGGAGACCCAGTACTTC. It yields the protein CASSRRALMETQYF. The full variable domain, in which reference TRBV11-2 and TRBJ2-5 provide the parts outside the CDR3, is EAGVAQSPRYKIIEKRQSVAFWCNPISGHATLYWYQQILGQGPKLLIQFQNNGVVDDSQLPKDRFSAERLKGVDSTLKIQPAKLEDSAVYLCASSRRALMETQYFGPGTRLLVL.

This clone was recorded many times. CDR3 bases: TGTGCCAGCAGCCCTCGACTAGCGGGGGGTCCGACAGATACGCAGTATTTT. Its translation is CASSPRLAGGPTDTQYF. The gene calls are TRBV5-4 and TRBJ2-3; 13 nucleotides line up with TRBD2. The CDR3 is 17 residues long. Trimming removed 4 bases from V and 3 bases from J; junction bases left unmatched: 8. Germline V CDR1 and CDR2: SGHNT, YYREEE (reference sequence).

This clone was recorded only once. The chain carries TRBV4-1 and TRBJ2-3, with 7 nucleotides matching TRBD1. The germline V gene has CDR1 MGHRA and CDR2 YSYEKL. V dropped 5 bases and J dropped 3; count of bases not matched to a gene: 8. This CDR3 contains 15 residues. The CDR3 DNA reads as TGCGCCAGCAGCTCACGGCAGGGGGAGACAGATACGCAGTATTTT. As protein: CASSSRQGETDTQYF.

This chain joins TRBV5-5 and TRBJ1-2, with D possibly TRBD1 on 6 matching bases. Between the trimmed V and J ends, which lost 4 bases and 4 bases, there was a span of 17 bases. Germline V lookup: CDR1 SGHKS, CDR2 YYEKEE (reference sequence). The CDR3 is made up of 15 amino acids. The CDR3 region has the DNA TGTGCCAGCAGCGAAACACCCACAGGGTCCTATGGCTACACCTTC. This encodes CASSETPTGSYGYTF.

The chain carries TRBV5-6 and TRBJ1-5; D remains ambiguous. The germline gives CDR1 SGHDT, CDR2 YYEEEE. The CDR3 length is 12 residues. Between the trimmed V and J ends, which lost 2 bases and 9 bases, there was a span of 9 bases. CDR3: CASSLGRRPQHF. The DNA of the CDR3 is TGTGCCAGCAGCTTAGGCCGTCGGCCCCAGCATTTT. Variable domain in full (rest from reference TRBV5-6 and TRBJ1-5): DAGVTQSPTHLIKTRGQQVTLRCSPKSGHDTVSWYQQALGQGPQFIFQYYEEEERQRGNFPDRFSGHQFPNYSSELNVNALLLGDSALYLCASSLGRRPQHFGDGTRLSIL.

The CDR3 DNA sequence: TGTGCCAGCAGCTCCGGCTCGAGCTCCTACAATGAGCAGTTCTTC. Translated, it gives CASSSGSSSYNEQFF. The rearrangement links TRBV6-6 to TRBJ2-1; D gene ambiguous. Germline V gene lookup returns CDR1 MNHNY and CDR2 SVGAGI (reference sequence). The V end was cut by 6 bases, the J end by 0 bases, with 12 bases between. This CDR3 has 15 residues.